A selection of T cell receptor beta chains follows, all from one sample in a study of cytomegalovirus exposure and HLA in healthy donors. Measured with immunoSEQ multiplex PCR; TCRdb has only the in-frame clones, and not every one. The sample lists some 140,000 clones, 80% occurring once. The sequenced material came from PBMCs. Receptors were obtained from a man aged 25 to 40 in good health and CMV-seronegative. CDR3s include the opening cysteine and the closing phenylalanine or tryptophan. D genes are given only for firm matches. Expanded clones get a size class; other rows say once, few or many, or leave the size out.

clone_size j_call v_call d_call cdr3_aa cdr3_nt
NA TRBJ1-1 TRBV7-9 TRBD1 CASSSGTEQREAFF TGTGCCAGCAGCTCAGGGACAGAACAACGGGAAGCTTTCTTT
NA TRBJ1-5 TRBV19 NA CATQTVTGHQPQHF TGTGCCACGCAGACAGTTACGGGCCATCAGCCCCAGCATTTT
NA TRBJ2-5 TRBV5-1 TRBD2 CASSPGLAGRETQYF TGCGCCAGCAGCCCTGGACTAGCGGGACGGGAGACCCAGTACTTC
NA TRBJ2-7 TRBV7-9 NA CSSSLLQGYEQYF TGTTCCAGCAGCTTACTTCAGGGGTACGAGCAGTACTTC
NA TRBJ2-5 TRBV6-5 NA CASSYDLAEETQYF TGTGCCAGCAGTTACGATTTGGCGGAAGAGACCCAGTACTTC
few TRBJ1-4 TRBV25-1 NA CASSARGRAEKLFF TGTGCCAGCAGTGCGAGGGGGAGGGCTGAAAAACTGTTTTTT
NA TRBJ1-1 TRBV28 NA CASSTPTGQMNTEAFF TGTGCCAGCAGTACCCCGACCGGACAGATGAACACTGAAGCTTTCTTT
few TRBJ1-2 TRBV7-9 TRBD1 CASSPDRGRSGNYGYTF TGTGCCAGCAGCCCGGACAGGGGGCGATCCGGGAACTATGGCTACACCTTC
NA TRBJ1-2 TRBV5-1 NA CASSSPREESYGYTF TGCGCCAGCAGCTCCCCCCGGGAGGAATCCTATGGCTACACCTTC
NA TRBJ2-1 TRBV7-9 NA CASSARGNLDNEQFF TGTGCCAGCAGCGCCAGGGGTAACCTCGACAATGAGCAGTTCTTC
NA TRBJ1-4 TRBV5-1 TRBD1 CASTRDRGREKLFF TGCGCCAGCACCCGGGACAGGGGGCGTGAAAAACTGTTTTTT
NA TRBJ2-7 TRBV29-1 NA CSVDKGYEQYF TGCAGCGTTGACAAGGGGTACGAGCAGTACTTC
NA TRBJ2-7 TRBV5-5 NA CASSAGQSYEQYF TGTGCCAGCAGCGCGGGACAGAGCTACGAGCAGTACTTC
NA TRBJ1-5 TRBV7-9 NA CASSLVGQSTSNQPQHF TGTGCCAGCAGCTTAGTGGGGCAGTCCACTAGCAATCAGCCCCAGCATTTT
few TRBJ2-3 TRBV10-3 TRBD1 CATIRTGGEDTQYF TGTGCCACCATTCGAACAGGGGGCGAAGATACGCAGTATTTT
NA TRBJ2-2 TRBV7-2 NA CASSLDPETTKEELFF TGTGCCAGCAGCTTAGACCCCGAGACTACGAAGGAGGAGCTGTTTTTT
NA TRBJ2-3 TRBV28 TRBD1 CASSLTGSAEQYF TGTGCCAGCAGTTTGACAGGGAGTGCGGAGCAGTATTTT
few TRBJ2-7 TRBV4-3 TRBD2 CASSQVGGSSYEQYF TGCGCCAGCAGCCAAGTTGGCGGGAGTTCCTACGAGCAGTACTTC